A selection of T cell receptor beta chains follows, all from one sample in a study of cytomegalovirus exposure and HLA in healthy donors. Data came from immunoSEQ multiplex PCR; TCRdb stores just in-frame clones and leaves some out. The data contain tens of thousands of clones, 85% to 95% of them singletons. The material sequenced was PBMCs. These receptor sequences come from a woman between 18 and 30 years old in good health and CMV-seropositive. Both conserved end residues are part of each CDR3. The order of the fields is CDR3 protein, CDR3 DNA, V gene, J gene, clone size, D gene. A D gene is named only where the DNA matches it firmly. For some rows the clone size is stated as once, few or many, or as a class when expanded; others skip it.

cdr3_aa: CASSEIDRKNTEAFF; cdr3_nt: TGTGCCAGCAGCGAAATAGACAGGAAGAACACTGAAGCTTTCTTT; v_call: TRBV28; j_call: TRBJ1-1; clone_size: NA; d_call: NA
cdr3_aa: CASSNGQGAGSYNSPLHF; cdr3_nt: TGTGCCAGCAGTAATGGACAGGGGGCGGGCTCCTATAATTCACCCCTCCACTTT; v_call: TRBV27; j_call: TRBJ1-6; clone_size: NA; d_call: TRBD1
cdr3_aa: CASSLKASGRVGETQYF; cdr3_nt: TGTGCCAGCAGCTTGAAGGCTAGCGGGAGGGTGGGAGAGACCCAGTACTTC; v_call: TRBV5-4; j_call: TRBJ2-5; clone_size: NA; d_call: TRBD2
cdr3_aa: CASSPYLNTEAFF; cdr3_nt: TGTGCCAGCAGCCCGTATTTGAACACTGAAGCTTTCTTT; v_call: TRBV7-2; j_call: TRBJ1-1; clone_size: few; d_call: NA
cdr3_aa: CASSSNPSGNGAMPLF; cdr3_nt: TGTGCCAGCAGCTCCAACCCTAGCGGGAACGGAGCCATGCCACTCTTC; v_call: TRBV13; j_call: TRBJ2-1; clone_size: NA; d_call: TRBD2
cdr3_aa: CASSVGPGEYYEQYF; cdr3_nt: TGTGCCAGCAGCGTGGGGCCTGGGGAATACTACGAGCAGTACTTC; v_call: TRBV9; j_call: TRBJ2-7; clone_size: NA; d_call: NA
cdr3_aa: CAWSSWTGGMSRGLQHF; cdr3_nt: TGTGCCTGGAGTTCATGGACAGGGGGCATGAGCCGGGGGCTCCAGCATTTT; v_call: TRBV30; j_call: TRBJ1-5; clone_size: NA; d_call: TRBD1
cdr3_aa: CASSLYTGGVTGELFF; cdr3_nt: TGCGCCAGCAGCTTGTATACGGGAGGGGTCACCGGGGAGCTGTTTTTT; v_call: TRBV5-1; j_call: TRBJ2-2; clone_size: NA; d_call: TRBD2
cdr3_aa: CASSTKPRTSGGASSYEQYF; cdr3_nt: TGTGCCAGCAGCACGAAGCCCCGGACTAGCGGGGGGGCGAGCTCCTACGAGCAGTACTTC; v_call: TRBV13; j_call: TRBJ2-7; clone_size: NA; d_call: TRBD2
cdr3_aa: CASSLSSGSINEQFF; cdr3_nt: TGTGCCAGCAGCCTCTCTAGCGGGAGCATCAATGAGCAGTTCTTC; v_call: TRBV7-2; j_call: TRBJ2-1; clone_size: NA; d_call: TRBD2
cdr3_aa: CASTGTVGYGYTF; cdr3_nt: TGTGCCAGCACCGGGACAGTAGGATATGGCTACACCTTC; v_call: TRBV6-5; j_call: TRBJ1-2; clone_size: medium-sized; d_call: TRBD1
cdr3_aa: CASSQGAGYEQYF; cdr3_nt: TGCGCCAGCAGCCAAGGAGCGGGATACGAGCAGTACTTC; v_call: TRBV4-1; j_call: TRBJ2-7; clone_size: NA; d_call: TRBD2
cdr3_aa: CASSYGISETDTQYF; cdr3_nt: TGTGCCAGCAGCTACGGGATTTCGGAGACAGATACGCAGTATTTT; v_call: TRBV7-9; j_call: TRBJ2-3; clone_size: NA; d_call: NA
cdr3_aa: CASSLGVGGSPLHF; cdr3_nt: TGTGCCAGCAGCTTAGGGGTTGGCGGTTCACCCCTCCACTTT; v_call: TRBV7-8; j_call: TRBJ1-6; clone_size: once; d_call: NA
cdr3_aa: CASSGSPTDTGELFF; cdr3_nt: TGTGCCAGCAGTGGTTCTCCGACAGACACCGGGGAGCTGTTTTTT; v_call: TRBV2; j_call: TRBJ2-2; clone_size: NA; d_call: NA
cdr3_aa: CASSGKQGSEKLFF; cdr3_nt: TGCGCCAGCAGCGGGAAACAGGGAAGTGAAAAACTGTTTTTT; v_call: TRBV5-1; j_call: TRBJ1-4; clone_size: NA; d_call: NA
cdr3_aa: CASTPGQGRGPGNTIYF; cdr3_nt: TGCGCCAGCACTCCGGGACAGGGAAGGGGGCCTGGAAACACCATATATTTT; v_call: TRBV10-2; j_call: TRBJ1-3; clone_size: once; d_call: TRBD1
cdr3_aa: CASSQDTGDMNTEAFF; cdr3_nt: TGCGCCAGCAGCCAAGATACAGGGGACATGAACACTGAAGCTTTCTTT; v_call: TRBV4-3; j_call: TRBJ1-1; clone_size: NA; d_call: TRBD1
cdr3_aa: CASSSSGRYNEQFF; cdr3_nt: TGTGCCAGCTCAAGCAGCGGGCGCTACAATGAGCAGTTCTTC; v_call: TRBV11-2; j_call: TRBJ2-1; clone_size: NA; d_call: NA
cdr3_aa: CASSLLTGEFGYTF; cdr3_nt: TGTGCCAGTAGCCTGCTTACAGGGGAATTTGGCTACACCTTC; v_call: TRBV19; j_call: TRBJ1-2; clone_size: NA; d_call: TRBD1
cdr3_aa: CASSPRAGGPYEQYF; cdr3_nt: TGTGCCAGCTCACCCCGGGCGGGGGGACCCTACGAGCAGTACTTC; v_call: TRBV18; j_call: TRBJ2-7; clone_size: NA; d_call: TRBD2
cdr3_aa: CASTYDRAEGYTF; cdr3_nt: TGTGCCAGCACCTACGACAGGGCTGAGGGCTACACCTTC; v_call: TRBV6-5; j_call: TRBJ1-2; clone_size: NA; d_call: TRBD1
cdr3_aa: CASKTGLGTDTQYF; cdr3_nt: TGTGCCAGTAAAACGGGACTAGGAACAGATACGCAGTATTTT; v_call: TRBV28; j_call: TRBJ2-3; clone_size: NA; d_call: TRBD2
cdr3_aa: CASSAQRVGITGSEGYTF; cdr3_nt: TGTGCCAGCAGTGCCCAGAGGGTCGGGATAACCGGGTCTGAAGGCTACACCTTC; v_call: TRBV28; j_call: TRBJ1-2; clone_size: once; d_call: NA
cdr3_aa: CASSYDRGNSPLHF; cdr3_nt: TGTGCCAGCAGTTACGACAGGGGGAATTCACCCCTCCACTTT; v_call: TRBV6-5; j_call: TRBJ1-6; clone_size: NA; d_call: TRBD1
cdr3_aa: CASSRGGQGYEQYF; cdr3_nt: TGTGCCAGCAGTAGGGGGGGACAGGGCTACGAGCAGTACTTC; v_call: TRBV6-1; j_call: TRBJ2-7; clone_size: NA; d_call: TRBD1
cdr3_aa: CASSLRGQGKAYEQYF; cdr3_nt: TGTGCCAGCAGTTTGCGGGGACAGGGGAAGGCCTACGAGCAGTACTTC; v_call: TRBV28; j_call: TRBJ2-7; clone_size: NA; d_call: TRBD1
cdr3_aa: CASSFSLAGYNEQFF; cdr3_nt: TGTGCCAGCAGCTTTTCGCTAGCGGGTTACAATGAGCAGTTCTTC; v_call: TRBV7-9; j_call: TRBJ2-1; clone_size: NA; d_call: TRBD2
cdr3_aa: CASSLRSGSINEQFF; cdr3_nt: TGTGCCAGCAGCTTACGGAGCGGGAGTATCAATGAGCAGTTCTTC; v_call: TRBV7-9; j_call: TRBJ2-1; clone_size: NA; d_call: TRBD2
cdr3_aa: CASSIAGMNTEAFF; cdr3_nt: TGTGCCAGTAGTATAGCGGGAATGAACACTGAAGCTTTCTTT; v_call: TRBV19; j_call: TRBJ1-1; clone_size: NA; d_call: NA
cdr3_aa: CASSLLPGYEQYF; cdr3_nt: TGTGCCAGCAGCTTATTGCCCGGGTACGAGCAGTACTTC; v_call: TRBV7-9; j_call: TRBJ2-7; clone_size: NA; d_call: NA
cdr3_aa: CASSEVWQGALGNQPQHF; cdr3_nt: TGTGCCAGCAGTGAAGTGTGGCAGGGGGCACTCGGCAATCAGCCCCAGCATTTT; v_call: TRBV6-1; j_call: TRBJ1-5; clone_size: NA; d_call: TRBD1
cdr3_aa: CASSHMDRGLTYEQYF; cdr3_nt: TGTGCCAGCAGCCATATGGACAGGGGGCTTACCTACGAGCAGTACTTC; v_call: TRBV7-9; j_call: TRBJ2-7; clone_size: NA; d_call: TRBD1
cdr3_aa: CASSTTGGEKLFF; cdr3_nt: TGTGCCAGCAGTACAACAGGGGGAGAAAAACTGTTTTTT; v_call: TRBV28; j_call: TRBJ1-4; clone_size: NA; d_call: TRBD1
cdr3_aa: CASSQLGSGEQFF; cdr3_nt: TGTGCCAGCAGCCAGCTAGGTTCGGGGGAGCAGTTCTTC; v_call: TRBV6-5; j_call: TRBJ2-1; clone_size: NA; d_call: NA
cdr3_aa: CASSPSTGLFRQFF; cdr3_nt: TGTGCCAGCAGCCCGTCTACAGGGTTATTTAGGCAGTTCTTC; v_call: TRBV7-9; j_call: TRBJ2-1; clone_size: NA; d_call: NA
cdr3_aa: CASSMVTGREKLFF; cdr3_nt: TGTGCCAGTAGTATGGTGACTGGGAGGGAAAAACTGTTTTTT; v_call: TRBV19; j_call: TRBJ1-4; clone_size: NA; d_call: NA
cdr3_aa: CASSSTQGTGSYEQYF; cdr3_nt: TGTGCCAGCAGCTCCACCCAGGGGACAGGATCCTACGAGCAGTACTTC; v_call: TRBV7-9; j_call: TRBJ2-7; clone_size: NA; d_call: TRBD1
cdr3_aa: CASSPRDSTYEQYF; cdr3_nt: TGTGCCAGCAGCCCTCGGGACAGTACCTACGAGCAGTACTTC; v_call: TRBV13; j_call: TRBJ2-7; clone_size: NA; d_call: TRBD1
cdr3_aa: CASSLVGLNQPQHF; cdr3_nt: TGTGCCAGCAGCTTGGTGGGGCTCAATCAGCCCCAGCATTTT; v_call: TRBV5-6; j_call: TRBJ1-5; clone_size: NA; d_call: NA
cdr3_aa: CASSLGPRGTQYF; cdr3_nt: TGTGCCAGCTCGTTGGGGCCCCGCGGTACGCAGTATTTT; v_call: TRBV18; j_call: TRBJ2-3; clone_size: NA; d_call: NA
cdr3_aa: CASSLAGVGETQYF; cdr3_nt: TGTGCCAGCAGCTTAGCGGGAGTCGGGGAGACCCAGTACTTC; v_call: TRBV9; j_call: TRBJ2-5; clone_size: NA; d_call: TRBD2
cdr3_aa: CASSREPHTGELFF; cdr3_nt: TGTGCCAGCAGCAGAGAACCCCACACCGGGGAGCTGTTTTTT; v_call: TRBV4-2; j_call: TRBJ2-2; clone_size: NA; d_call: NA
cdr3_aa: CSAEGLAGAETQYF; cdr3_nt: TGCAGCGCTGAGGGACTAGCGGGAGCGGAGACCCAGTACTTC; v_call: TRBV29-1; j_call: TRBJ2-5; clone_size: NA; d_call: TRBD2
cdr3_aa: CASSPRGLPYEQYF; cdr3_nt: TGTGCCAGCTCACCCAGGGGTCTTCCCTACGAGCAGTACTTC; v_call: TRBV18; j_call: TRBJ2-7; clone_size: NA; d_call: NA
cdr3_aa: CASSQTTVGYTF; cdr3_nt: TGTGCCAGCAGTCAAACGACAGTTGGCTACACCTTC; v_call: TRBV2; j_call: TRBJ1-2; clone_size: NA; d_call: NA
cdr3_aa: CASSFFGVGKNIQYF; cdr3_nt: TGTGCCAGCAGCTTCTTCGGGGTTGGCAAAAACATTCAGTACTTC; v_call: TRBV7-9; j_call: TRBJ2-4; clone_size: NA; d_call: NA
cdr3_aa: CASSLYRDGELFF; cdr3_nt: TGTGCCAGCAGTTTATACCGGGACGGGGAGCTGTTTTTT; v_call: TRBV27; j_call: TRBJ2-2; clone_size: NA; d_call: NA
cdr3_aa: CASSPLAGLSTDTQYF; cdr3_nt: TGTGCCAGCTCACCATTAGCGGGACTAAGCACAGATACGCAGTATTTT; v_call: TRBV18; j_call: TRBJ2-3; clone_size: NA; d_call: TRBD2